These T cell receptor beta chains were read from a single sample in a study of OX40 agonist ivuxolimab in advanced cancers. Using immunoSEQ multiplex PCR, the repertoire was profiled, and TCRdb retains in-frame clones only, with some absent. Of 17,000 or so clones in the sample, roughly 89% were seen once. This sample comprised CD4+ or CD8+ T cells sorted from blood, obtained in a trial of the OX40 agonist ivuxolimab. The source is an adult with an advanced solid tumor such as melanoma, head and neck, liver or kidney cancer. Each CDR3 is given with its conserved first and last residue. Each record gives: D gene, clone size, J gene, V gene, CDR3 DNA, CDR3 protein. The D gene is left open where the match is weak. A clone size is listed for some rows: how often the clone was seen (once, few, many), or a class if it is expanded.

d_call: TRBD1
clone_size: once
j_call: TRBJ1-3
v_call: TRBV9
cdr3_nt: TGTGCCAGCAGCGCGGGGGGGACAGCTAGAAACACCATATATTTT
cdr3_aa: CASSAGGTARNTIYF

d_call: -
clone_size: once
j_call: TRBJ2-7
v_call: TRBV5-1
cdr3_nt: TGCGCCAGCAGCTTGGCCGGGGGGCCAAGGAACGAGCAGTACTTC
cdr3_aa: CASSLAGGPRNEQYF

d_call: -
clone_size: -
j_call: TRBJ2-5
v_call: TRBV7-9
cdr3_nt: TGTGCCAGCAGCTGGGGTCCAGGTCAGGAAAAAGAGACCCAGTACTTC
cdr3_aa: CASSWGPGQEKETQYF

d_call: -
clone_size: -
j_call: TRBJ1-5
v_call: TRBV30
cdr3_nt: TGTGCCTGGAGTGTAGACAATCAGCCCCAGCATTTT
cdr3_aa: CAWSVDNQPQHF

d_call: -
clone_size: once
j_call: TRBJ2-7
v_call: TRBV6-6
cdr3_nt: TGTGCCAGCACTTTCGGGACACCTTACGAGCAGTACTTC
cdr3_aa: CASTFGTPYEQYF

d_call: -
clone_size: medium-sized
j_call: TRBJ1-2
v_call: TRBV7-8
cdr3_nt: TGTGCCAGCAGCTTCAACCCTACGGATGGCTACACCTTC
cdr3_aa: CASSFNPTDGYTF

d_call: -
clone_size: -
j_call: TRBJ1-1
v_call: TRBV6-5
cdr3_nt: TGTGCCAGCCACCTCTATCGGGACCTCTTCTTT
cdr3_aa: CASHLYRDLFF

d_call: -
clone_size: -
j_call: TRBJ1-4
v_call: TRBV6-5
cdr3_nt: TGTGCCAGCAGCCCGGAAGGGGAAAAACTGTTTTTT
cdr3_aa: CASSPEGEKLFF

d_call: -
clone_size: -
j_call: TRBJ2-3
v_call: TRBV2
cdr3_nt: TGTGCCAGCAGCAGGACAGACAAGACAGATACGCAGTATTTT
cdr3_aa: CASSRTDKTDTQYF

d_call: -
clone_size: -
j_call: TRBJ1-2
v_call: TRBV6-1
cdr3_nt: TGTGCCAGCTGGGCAGCATTAAACTATGGCTACACCTTC
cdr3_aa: CASWAALNYGYTF

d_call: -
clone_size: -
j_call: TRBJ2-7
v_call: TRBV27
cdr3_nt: TGTGCCAGCAGTTTTGGCGGAATCGAGCAGTACTTC
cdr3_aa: CASSFGGIEQYF

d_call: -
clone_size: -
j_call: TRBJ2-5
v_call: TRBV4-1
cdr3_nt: TGCGCCAGCAGCCAAGACAGGGTTTGGGAAGAGACCCAGTACTTC
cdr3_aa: CASSQDRVWEETQYF

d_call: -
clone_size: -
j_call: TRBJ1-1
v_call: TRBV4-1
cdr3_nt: TGCGCCAGCAGCCCTGGGCCCATGAACACTGAAGCTTTCTTT
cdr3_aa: CASSPGPMNTEAFF

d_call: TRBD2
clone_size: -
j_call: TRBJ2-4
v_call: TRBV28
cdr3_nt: TGTGCCAGCACCCAACCGGGACTAGCGGGAGTTACGGCCAAAAACATTCAGTACTTC
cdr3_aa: CASTQPGLAGVTAKNIQYF

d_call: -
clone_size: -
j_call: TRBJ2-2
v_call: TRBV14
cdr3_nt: TGTGCCAGCAGCCAAGAATTCAGCTACACCGGGGAGCTGTTTTTT
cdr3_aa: CASSQEFSYTGELFF

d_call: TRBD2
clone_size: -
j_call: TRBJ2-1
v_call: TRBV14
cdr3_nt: TGTGCCAGCAGCCAGGGGACTAGCGGGATTCTCAATGAGCAGTTCTTC
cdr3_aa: CASSQGTSGILNEQFF

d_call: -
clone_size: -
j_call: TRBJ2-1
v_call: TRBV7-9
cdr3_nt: TGTGCCAGCAGATTAGGCACCTACCCTTACAATGAGCAGTTCTTC
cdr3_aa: CASRLGTYPYNEQFF

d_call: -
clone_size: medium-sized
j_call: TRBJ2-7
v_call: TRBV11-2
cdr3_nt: -
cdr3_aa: CASSVGTGADPPFF

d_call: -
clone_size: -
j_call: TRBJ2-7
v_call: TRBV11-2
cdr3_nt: TGTGCCTCCCCTCGTGTAGCGGTTACCTACGAGCAGTACTTC
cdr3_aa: CASPRVAVTYEQYF